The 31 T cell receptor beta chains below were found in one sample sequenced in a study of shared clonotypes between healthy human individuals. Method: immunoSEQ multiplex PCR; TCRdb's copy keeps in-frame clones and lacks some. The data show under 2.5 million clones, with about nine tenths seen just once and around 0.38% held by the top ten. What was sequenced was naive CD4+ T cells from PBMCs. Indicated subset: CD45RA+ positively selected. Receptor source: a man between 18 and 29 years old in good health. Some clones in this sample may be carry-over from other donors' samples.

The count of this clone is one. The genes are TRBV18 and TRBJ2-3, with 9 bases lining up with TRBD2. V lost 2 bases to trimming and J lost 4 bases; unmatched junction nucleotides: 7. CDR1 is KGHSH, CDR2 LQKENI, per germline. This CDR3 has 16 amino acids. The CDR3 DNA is TGTGCCAGCTCACCAGTTATAGCGGGAGTCGCAGATACGCAGTATTTT. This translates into CASSPVIAGVADTQYF.

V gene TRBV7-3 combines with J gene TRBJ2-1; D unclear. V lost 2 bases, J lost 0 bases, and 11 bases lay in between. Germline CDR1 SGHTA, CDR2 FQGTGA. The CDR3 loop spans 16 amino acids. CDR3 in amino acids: CASSLDPTSSYNEQFF. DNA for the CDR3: TGTGCCAGCAGCTTAGACCCTACCAGCTCCTACAATGAGCAGTTCTTC.

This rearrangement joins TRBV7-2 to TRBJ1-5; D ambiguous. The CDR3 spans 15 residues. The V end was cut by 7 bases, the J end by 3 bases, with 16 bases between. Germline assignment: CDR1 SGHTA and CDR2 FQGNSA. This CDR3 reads CASTLSGSVNQPQHF. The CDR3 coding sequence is TGTGCCAGCACCCTAAGTGGGTCGGTCAATCAGCCCCAGCATTTT. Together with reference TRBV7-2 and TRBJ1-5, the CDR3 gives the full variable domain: GAGVSQSPSNKVTEKGKDVELRCDPISGHTALYWYRQSLGQGLEFLIYFQGNSAPDKSGLPSDRFSAERTGGSVSTLTIQRTQQEDSAVYLCASTLSGSVNQPQHFGDGTRLSIL.

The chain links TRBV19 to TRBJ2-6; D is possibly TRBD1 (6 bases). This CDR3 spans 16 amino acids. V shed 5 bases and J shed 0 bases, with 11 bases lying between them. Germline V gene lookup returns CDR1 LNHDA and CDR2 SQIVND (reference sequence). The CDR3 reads CASSPNRVSGANVLTF. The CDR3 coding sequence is TGTGCCAGTAGTCCAAACAGGGTCTCTGGGGCCAACGTCCTGACTTTC. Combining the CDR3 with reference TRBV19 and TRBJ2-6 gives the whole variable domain DGGITQSPKYLFRKEGQNVTLSCEQNLNHDAMYWYRQDPGQGLRLIYYSQIVNDFQKGDIAEGYSVSREKKESFPLTVTSAQKNPTAFYLCASSPNRVSGANVLTFGAGSRLTVL.

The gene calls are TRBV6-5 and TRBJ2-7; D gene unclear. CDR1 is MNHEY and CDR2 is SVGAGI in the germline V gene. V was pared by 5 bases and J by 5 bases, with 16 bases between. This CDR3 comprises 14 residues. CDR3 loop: CASSPPSSLDEQYF. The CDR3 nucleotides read TGTGCCAGCAGTCCCCCCTCGTCGCTAGACGAGCAGTACTTC.

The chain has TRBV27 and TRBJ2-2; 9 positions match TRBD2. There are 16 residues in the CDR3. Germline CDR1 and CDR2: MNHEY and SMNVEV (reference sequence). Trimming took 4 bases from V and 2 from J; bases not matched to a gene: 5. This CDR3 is CASSYLTSGNTGELFF. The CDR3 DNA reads TGTGCCAGCAGTTATTTGACTAGCGGCAACACCGGGGAGCTGTTTTTT.

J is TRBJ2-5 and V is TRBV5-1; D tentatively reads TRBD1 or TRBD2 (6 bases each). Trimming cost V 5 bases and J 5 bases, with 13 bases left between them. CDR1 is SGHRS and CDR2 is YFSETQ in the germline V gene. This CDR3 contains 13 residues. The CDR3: CASRGQGRETQYF. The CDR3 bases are TGCGCCAGCAGAGGGCAGGGGAGGGAGACCCAGTACTTC.

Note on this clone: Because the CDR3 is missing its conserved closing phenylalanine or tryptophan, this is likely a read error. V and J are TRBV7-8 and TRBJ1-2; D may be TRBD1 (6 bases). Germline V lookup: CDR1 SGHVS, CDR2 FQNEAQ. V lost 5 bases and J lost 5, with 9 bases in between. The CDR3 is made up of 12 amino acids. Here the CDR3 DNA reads TGTGCCAGCAGCCAGACAGGATATGGCTACACCTCC. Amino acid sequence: CASSQTGYGYTS.

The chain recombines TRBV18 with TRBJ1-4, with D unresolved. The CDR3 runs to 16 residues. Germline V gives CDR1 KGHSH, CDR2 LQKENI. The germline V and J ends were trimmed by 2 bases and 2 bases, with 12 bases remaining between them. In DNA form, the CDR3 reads TGTGCCAGCTCACCAATGGCAGACTACACTAATGAAAAACTGTTTTTT. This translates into CASSPMADYTNEKLFF. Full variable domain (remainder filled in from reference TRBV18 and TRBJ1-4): NAGVMQNPRHLVRRRGQEARLRCSPMKGHSHVYWYRQLPEEGLKFMVYLQKENIIDESGMPKERFSAEFPKEGPSILRIQQVVRGDSAAYFCASSPMADYTNEKLFFGSGTQLSVL.

CDR3 sequence: CASSNEREISYNEQFF. The CDR3 bases are TGTGCCAGTAGTAATGAGCGGGAGATCTCCTACAATGAGCAGTTCTTC. The J gene is TRBJ2-1, the V gene TRBV19; 8 nucleotides agree with TRBD2. The J segment lost 0 bases and the V segment lost 4 bases, leaving 5 bases of the junction unmatched. The CDR3 is made up of 16 amino acids. CDR1 and CDR2 (germline): LNHDA, SQIVND (reference sequence).

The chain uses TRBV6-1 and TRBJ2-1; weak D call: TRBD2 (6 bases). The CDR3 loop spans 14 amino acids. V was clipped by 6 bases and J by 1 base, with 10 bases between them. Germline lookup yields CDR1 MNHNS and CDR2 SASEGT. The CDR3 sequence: CASREGPSYNEQFF. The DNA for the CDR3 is TGTGCCAGCAGGGAGGGTCCTTCCTACAATGAGCAGTTCTTC.

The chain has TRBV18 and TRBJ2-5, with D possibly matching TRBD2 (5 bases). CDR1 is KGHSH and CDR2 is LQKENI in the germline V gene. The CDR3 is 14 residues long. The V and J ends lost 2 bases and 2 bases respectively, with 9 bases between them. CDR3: CASSPIERQETQYF. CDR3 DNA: TGTGCCAGCTCACCAATTGAGCGGCAAGAGACCCAGTACTTC. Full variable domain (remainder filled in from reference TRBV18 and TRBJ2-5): NAGVMQNPRHLVRRRGQEARLRCSPMKGHSHVYWYRQLPEEGLKFMVYLQKENIIDESGMPKERFSAEFPKEGPSILRIQQVVRGDSAAYFCASSPIERQETQYFGPGTRLLVL.

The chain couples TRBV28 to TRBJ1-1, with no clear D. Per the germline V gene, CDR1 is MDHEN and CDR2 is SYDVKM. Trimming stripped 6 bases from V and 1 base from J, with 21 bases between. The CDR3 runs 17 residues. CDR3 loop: CASSLSRWGGRNTEAFF. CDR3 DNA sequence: TGTGCCAGCAGCTTGTCGAGGTGGGGAGGACGGAACACTGAAGCTTTCTTT.

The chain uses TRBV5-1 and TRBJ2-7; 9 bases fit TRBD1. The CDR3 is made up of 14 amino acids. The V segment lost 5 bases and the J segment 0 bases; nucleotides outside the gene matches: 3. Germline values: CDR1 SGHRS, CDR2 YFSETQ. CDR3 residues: CASRRDRDSYEQYF. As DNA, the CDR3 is TGCGCCAGCAGGCGGGACAGGGACTCCTACGAGCAGTACTTC.

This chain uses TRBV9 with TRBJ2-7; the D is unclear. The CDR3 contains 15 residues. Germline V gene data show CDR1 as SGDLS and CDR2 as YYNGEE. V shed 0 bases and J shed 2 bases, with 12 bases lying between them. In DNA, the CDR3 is TGTGCCAGCAGCGTAGGGTCAGGCCGGACCTACGAGCAGTACTTC. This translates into CASSVGSGRTYEQYF.

The CDR3 sequence is CASSRAGEETQYF. CDR3 DNA: TGTGCCAGCAGTCGTGCGGGGGAGGAGACCCAGTACTTC. The gene calls are TRBV27 and TRBJ2-5, with 7 bases lining up with TRBD2. The germline V gene encodes CDR1 MNHEY and CDR2 SMNVEV (reference sequence). The J segment lost 5 bases and the V segment lost 5 bases, leaving 5 bases of the junction unmatched. The CDR3 runs 13 residues.

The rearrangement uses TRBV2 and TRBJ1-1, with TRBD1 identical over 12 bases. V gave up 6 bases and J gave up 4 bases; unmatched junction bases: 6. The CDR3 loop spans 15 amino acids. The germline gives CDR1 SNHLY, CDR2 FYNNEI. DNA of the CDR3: TGTGCCAGCAGCCGATCGGGACAGGGGGCCACTGAAGCTTTCTTT. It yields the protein CASSRSGQGATEAFF.

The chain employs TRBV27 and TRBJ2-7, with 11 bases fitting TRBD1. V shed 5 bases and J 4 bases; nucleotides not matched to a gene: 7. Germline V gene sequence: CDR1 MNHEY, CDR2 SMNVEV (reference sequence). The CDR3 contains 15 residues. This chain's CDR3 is CASSPWTGGRYEQYF. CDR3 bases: TGTGCCAGCAGTCCTTGGACAGGGGGCAGGTACGAGCAGTACTTC.

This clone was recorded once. The CDR3, as DNA: TGCGCCAGCAGAATCCAGGGGGCCTACGAGCAGTACTTC. Its protein is CASRIQGAYEQYF. The chain employs TRBV5-1 and TRBJ2-7; TRBD1 aligns across 7 bases. Germline V CDR1 and CDR2: SGHRS, YFSETQ. V shed 5 bases and J 2 bases; nucleotides not matched to a gene: 4. This CDR3 region has 13 residues.

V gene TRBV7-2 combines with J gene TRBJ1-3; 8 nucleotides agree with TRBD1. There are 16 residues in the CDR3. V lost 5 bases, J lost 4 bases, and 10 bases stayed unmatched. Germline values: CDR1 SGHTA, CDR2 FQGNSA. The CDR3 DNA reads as TGTGCCAGCAGCCAACAGGGGGTAGGATTCGGAAACACCATATATTTT. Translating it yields CASSQQGVGFGNTIYF.

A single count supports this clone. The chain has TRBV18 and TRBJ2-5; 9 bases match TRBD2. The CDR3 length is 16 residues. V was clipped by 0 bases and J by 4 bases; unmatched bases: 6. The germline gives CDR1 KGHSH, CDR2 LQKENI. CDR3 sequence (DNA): TGTGCCAGCTCACCACCGAGGCTAGCGGGATTAGAGACCCAGTACTTC. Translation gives CASSPPRLAGLETQYF. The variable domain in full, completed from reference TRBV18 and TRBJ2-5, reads NAGVMQNPRHLVRRRGQEARLRCSPMKGHSHVYWYRQLPEEGLKFMVYLQKENIIDESGMPKERFSAEFPKEGPSILRIQQVVRGDSAAYFCASSPPRLAGLETQYFGPGTRLLVL.

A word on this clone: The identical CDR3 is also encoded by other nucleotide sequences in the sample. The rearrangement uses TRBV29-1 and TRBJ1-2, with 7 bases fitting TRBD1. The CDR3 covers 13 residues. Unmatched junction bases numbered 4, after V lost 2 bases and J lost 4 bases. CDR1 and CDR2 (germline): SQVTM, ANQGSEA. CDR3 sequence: CSVERDRGYGYTF. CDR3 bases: TGCAGCGTTGAAAGGGACAGAGGCTATGGCTACACCTTC.

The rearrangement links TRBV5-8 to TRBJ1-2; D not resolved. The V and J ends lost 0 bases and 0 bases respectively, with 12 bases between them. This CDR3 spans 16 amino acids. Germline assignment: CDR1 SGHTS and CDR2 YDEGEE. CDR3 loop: CASSLALGPTNYGYTF. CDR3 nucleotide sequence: TGTGCCAGCAGCTTGGCCCTCGGACCCACTAACTATGGCTACACCTTC.

In nucleotides, the CDR3 is TGTGCCAGCAGCTCCAACCGGGACAGGGGACGGGAGACCCAGTACTTC. This gives the protein CASSSNRDRGRETQYF. The chain joins TRBV7-2 to TRBJ2-5; 10 bases align to TRBD1. Per germline, CDR1 SGHTA and CDR2 FQGNSA. Germline trimming cut 4 bases from V and 5 bases from J; bases unmatched to any gene: 10. The length of the CDR3 is 16 residues.

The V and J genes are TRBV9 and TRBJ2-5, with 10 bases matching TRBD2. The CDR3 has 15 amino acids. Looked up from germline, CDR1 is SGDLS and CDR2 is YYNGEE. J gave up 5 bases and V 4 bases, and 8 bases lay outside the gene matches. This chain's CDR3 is CASSSLAGVTETQYF. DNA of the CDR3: TGTGCCAGCAGCTCCCTAGCGGGAGTAACGGAGACCCAGTACTTC.

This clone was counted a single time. The CDR3 DNA is TGTGCCACCAGCAGACTTACAGGGGAAGATACGCAGTATTTT. This codes for CATSRLTGEDTQYF. J is TRBJ2-3 and V is TRBV15, with 7 bases aligning to TRBD1. This CDR3 is built from 14 residues. CDR1 is LNHNV, CDR2 YYDKDF, per germline (reference sequence). V shed 2 bases, J shed 5 bases, and the junction held 4 bases outside the gene matches.

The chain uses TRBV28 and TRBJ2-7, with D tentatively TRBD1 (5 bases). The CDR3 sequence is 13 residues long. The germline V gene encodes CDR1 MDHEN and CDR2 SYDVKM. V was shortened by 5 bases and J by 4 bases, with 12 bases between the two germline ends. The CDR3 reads CASSRYSGYEQYF. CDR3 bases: TGTGCCAGCAGTAGATATTCAGGGTACGAGCAGTACTTC.

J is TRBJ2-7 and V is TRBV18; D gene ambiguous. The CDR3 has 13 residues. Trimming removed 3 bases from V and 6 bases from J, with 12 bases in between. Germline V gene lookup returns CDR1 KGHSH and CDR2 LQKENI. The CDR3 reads CASSPALLSEQYF. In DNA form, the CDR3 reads TGTGCCAGCTCACCGGCGCTCCTGAGCGAGCAGTACTTC.

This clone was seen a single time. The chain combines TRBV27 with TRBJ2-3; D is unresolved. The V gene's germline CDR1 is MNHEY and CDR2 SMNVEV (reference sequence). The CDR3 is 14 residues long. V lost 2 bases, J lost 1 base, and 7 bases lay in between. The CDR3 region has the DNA TGTGCCAGCAGTTTAGGAGCCCGCACAGATACGCAGTATTTT. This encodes CASSLGARTDTQYF.

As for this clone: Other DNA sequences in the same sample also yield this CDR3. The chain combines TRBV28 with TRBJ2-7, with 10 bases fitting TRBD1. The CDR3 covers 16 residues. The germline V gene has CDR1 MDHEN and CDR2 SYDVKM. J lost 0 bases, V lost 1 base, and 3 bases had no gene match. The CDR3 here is CASSLSGQGFSYEQYF. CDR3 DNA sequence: TGTGCCAGCAGTTTATCGGGACAGGGGTTCTCCTACGAGCAGTACTTC.

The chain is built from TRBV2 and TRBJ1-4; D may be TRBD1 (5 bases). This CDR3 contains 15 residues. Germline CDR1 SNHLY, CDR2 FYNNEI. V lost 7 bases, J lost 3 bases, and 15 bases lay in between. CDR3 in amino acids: CASTPQGGPNEKLFF. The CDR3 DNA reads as TGTGCCAGCACCCCTCAGGGCGGGCCTAATGAAAAACTGTTTTTT.